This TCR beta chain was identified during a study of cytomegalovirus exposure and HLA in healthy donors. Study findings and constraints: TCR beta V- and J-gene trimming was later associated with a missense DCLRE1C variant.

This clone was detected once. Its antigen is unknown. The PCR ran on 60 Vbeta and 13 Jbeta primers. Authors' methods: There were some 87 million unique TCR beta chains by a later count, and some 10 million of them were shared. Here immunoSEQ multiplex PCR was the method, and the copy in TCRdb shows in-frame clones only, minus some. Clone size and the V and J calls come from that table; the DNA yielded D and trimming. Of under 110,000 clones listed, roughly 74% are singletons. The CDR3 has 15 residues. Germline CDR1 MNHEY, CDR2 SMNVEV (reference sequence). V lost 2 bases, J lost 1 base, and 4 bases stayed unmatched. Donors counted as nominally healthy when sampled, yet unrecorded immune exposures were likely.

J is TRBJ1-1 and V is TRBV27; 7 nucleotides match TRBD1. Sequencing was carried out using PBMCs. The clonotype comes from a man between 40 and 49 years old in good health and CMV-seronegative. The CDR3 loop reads CASSLGYRGNTEAFF. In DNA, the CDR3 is TGTGCCAGCAGTTTAGGTTACAGGGGGAACACTGAAGCTTTCTTT.